This T cell receptor beta chain emerged from a study of cytomegalovirus exposure and HLA in healthy donors. About the study: Prior work identified roughly 120 million unique TCR beta sequences in about 179 million T cells.

Concerning this clone itself: Its cognate antigen is unknown.

Study-wide results and limits: Within an earlier analysis, most TCR beta V segments proved productive either about 90% or about 30% of the time. A later analysis revealed that TCR association rates differed between HLA loci, peaking at DRB1 and bottoming out at HLA-C.

Trimming took off 3 bases at V and 2 bases at J, with 10 bases between the two ends. This CDR3 is built from 15 residues. Germline V lookup: CDR1 LNHNV, CDR2 YYDKDF (reference sequence). Donors likely had unrecorded immune exposures despite being nominally healthy when sampled. PCR used 60 Vbeta primers and 13 Jbeta primers. TCRdb's copy holds only in-frame clones and misses some; the assay was immunoSEQ multiplex PCR. The sample includes some 190,000 clones, 81% of them seen just once. The clonotype comes from a man in his forties in good health and CMV-seropositive. The chain carries TRBV15 and TRBJ1-4; perhaps TRBD1 as D (5 bases). The sample was PBMCs. This CDR3 reads CATSSTGRTNEKLFF. The CDR3 nucleotides read TGTGCCACCAGCAGTACAGGAAGGACTAATGAAAAACTGTTTTTT.